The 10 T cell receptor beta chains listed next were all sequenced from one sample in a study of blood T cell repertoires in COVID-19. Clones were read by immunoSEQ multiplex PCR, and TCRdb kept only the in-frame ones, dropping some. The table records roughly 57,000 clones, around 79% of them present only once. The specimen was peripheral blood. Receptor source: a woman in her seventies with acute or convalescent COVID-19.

Here the CDR3 DNA reads TGCGCCAGCAGCTTAGGGGACTTAGACCGGCAGTATTTT. Translation: CASSLGDLDRQYF. V is TRBV5-1 and J is TRBJ2-3; the D gene is possibly TRBD2 (6 bases). The CDR3 runs 13 residues. Trimming left V 2 bases short and J 11 bases short, with 15 bases between. Germline V gene data show CDR1 as SGHRS and CDR2 as YFSETQ.

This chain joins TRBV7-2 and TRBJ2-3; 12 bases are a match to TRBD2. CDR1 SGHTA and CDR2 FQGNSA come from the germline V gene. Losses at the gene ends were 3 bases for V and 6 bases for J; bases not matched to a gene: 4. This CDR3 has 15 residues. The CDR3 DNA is TGTGCCAGCAGCTTGGCTAGCGGGGGGGCGGATACGCAGTATTTT. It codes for CASSLASGGADTQYF.

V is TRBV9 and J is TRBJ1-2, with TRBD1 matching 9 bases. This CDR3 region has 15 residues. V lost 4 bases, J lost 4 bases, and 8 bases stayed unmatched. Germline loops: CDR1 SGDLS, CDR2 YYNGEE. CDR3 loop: CASSTQTGGSYGYTF. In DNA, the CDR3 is TGTGCCAGCAGCACCCAAACAGGGGGCAGCTATGGCTACACCTTC.

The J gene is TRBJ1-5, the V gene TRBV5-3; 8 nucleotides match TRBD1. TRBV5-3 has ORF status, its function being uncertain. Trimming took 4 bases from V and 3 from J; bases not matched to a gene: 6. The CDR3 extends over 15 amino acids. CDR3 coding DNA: TGTGCCAGAAGCACCTGGACAGGGAACAATCAGCCCCAGCATTTT. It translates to CARSTWTGNNQPQHF.

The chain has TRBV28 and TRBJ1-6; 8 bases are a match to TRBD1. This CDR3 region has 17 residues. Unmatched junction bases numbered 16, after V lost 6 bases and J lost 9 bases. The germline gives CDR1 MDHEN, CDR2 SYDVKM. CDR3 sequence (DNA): TGTGCCAGCAGATCCTCAGGGGGCGCTTATTCGAGTTCACCCCTCCACTTT. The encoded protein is CASRSSGGAYSSSPLHF.

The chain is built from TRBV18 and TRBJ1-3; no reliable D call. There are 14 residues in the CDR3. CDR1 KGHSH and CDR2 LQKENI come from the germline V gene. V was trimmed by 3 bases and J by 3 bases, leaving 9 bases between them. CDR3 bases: TGTGCCAGCTCACCCCCCTCAGATGGAAACACCATATATTTT. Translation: CASSPPSDGNTIYF.

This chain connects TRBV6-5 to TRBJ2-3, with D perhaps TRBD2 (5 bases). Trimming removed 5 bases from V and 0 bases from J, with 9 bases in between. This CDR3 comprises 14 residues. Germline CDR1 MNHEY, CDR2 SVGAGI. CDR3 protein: CASSLRRSTDTQYF. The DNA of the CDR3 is TGTGCCAGCAGTCTACGGAGGAGCACAGATACGCAGTATTTT.

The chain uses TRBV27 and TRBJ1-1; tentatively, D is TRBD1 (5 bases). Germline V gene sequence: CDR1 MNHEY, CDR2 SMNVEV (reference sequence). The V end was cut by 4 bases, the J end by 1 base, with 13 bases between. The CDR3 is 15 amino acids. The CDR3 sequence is CASSSIGGANTEAFF. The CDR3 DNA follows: TGTGCCAGCAGTTCGATCGGAGGGGCGAACACTGAAGCTTTCTTT.

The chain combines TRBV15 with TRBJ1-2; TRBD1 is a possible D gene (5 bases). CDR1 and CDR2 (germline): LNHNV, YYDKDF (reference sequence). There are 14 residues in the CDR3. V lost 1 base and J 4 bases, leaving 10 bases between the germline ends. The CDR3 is CATSRVQDIYGYTF. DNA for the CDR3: TGTGCCACCAGCAGAGTTCAGGACATCTATGGCTACACCTTC.

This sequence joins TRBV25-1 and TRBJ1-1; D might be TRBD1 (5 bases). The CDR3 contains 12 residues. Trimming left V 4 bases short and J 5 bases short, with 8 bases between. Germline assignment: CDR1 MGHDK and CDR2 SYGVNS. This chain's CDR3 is CASSGGGTEAFF. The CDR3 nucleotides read TGTGCCAGCAGTGGCGGGGGGACTGAAGCTTTCTTT.